This T cell receptor beta chain is drawn from a study of T cells after yellow fever vaccination. At the level of the study: SMART-Seq v4 Ultra Low Input prepared the low-cell-number fractions. Broader study findings: Some clonotypes were seen in both the CD4 and the CD8 compartments. These made up a small share and likely arose from convergent recombination. The presence of abundant clonotypes contaminating from the bulk population was possible in FACS-sorted repertoires.

5'RACE template switching produced TCR cDNA carrying a universal primer site and UMIs. TCRdb independently ran MiXCR on the 5' RACE reads; one entry per CDR3 protein. This sample has a few hundred thousand distinct CDR3 sequences, with 11% found just once. The V gene's germline CDR1 is DFQATT and CDR2 SNEGSKA (reference sequence). V shed 3 bases and J shed 1 base, with 7 bases lying between them. This CDR3 region has 13 residues. This clonotype was found many times. No antigen is known for it. This sequence joins TRBV20-1 and TRBJ1-5, with D unclear. The receptor was derived from a man between 18 and 35 years old who received the YFV17D yellow fever vaccine. Sequencing used PBMCs, obtained on the day of the first yellow fever vaccination. The CDR3 sequence: CSARSGSNQPQHF. CDR3 coding DNA: TGCAGTGCTAGGTCGGGGAGCAATCAGCCCCAGCATTTT.